The source of this T cell receptor (beta chain) is a study of shared clonotypes between healthy human individuals. As for the study in general: Plates per donor: three CD4 naive, three CD4 memory, two CD8 naive, one CD8 memory. Study-level points and caveats: Clonotype sharing across a few donors was observed for 5% to 6.5% of naive CD4 clonotypes. For sorted subsets, rarefaction showed incomplete sequencing despite large depth.

Germline V gene lookup returns CDR1 MDHEN and CDR2 SYDVKM. The CDR3 consists of 16 residues. V was pared by 2 bases and J by 2 bases, with 14 bases between. Assay used: immunoSEQ multiplex PCR; TCRdb lists only in-frame clones, some missing. The sample holds approximately 2,000,000 clones; roughly 90% are singletons and the top ten take roughly 0.34%. For this clone: Antigen unknown.

CD4+ cells yielded CD45RA+ naive and CD45RA-negative memory subsets. Sequenced sample: naive CD4+ T cells from PBMCs. The subset denotes: CD45RA+ positively selected. The chain is built from TRBV28 and TRBJ2-3; D unresolved. The sequence derives from a man between 18 and 35 years old in good health. Some clones in this sample may be carry-over from other donors' samples. In DNA form, the CDR3 reads TGTGCCAGCAGTTTAATCCGCGACGCGAACACAGATACGCAGTATTTT. Translation gives CASSLIRDANTDTQYF. The full variable domain, completed using reference TRBV28 and TRBJ2-3, is DVKVTQSSRYLVKRTGEKVFLECVQDMDHENMFWYRQDPGLGLRLIYFSYDVKMKEKGDIPEGYSVSREKKERFSLILESASTNQTSMYLCASSLIRDANTDTQYFGPGTRLTVL.